This TCR beta chain emerged from a study of beta chain features in type 1 diabetes. Study-wide context: When patients were set against healthy donors, age, gender and cell yields were similar. Study-wide results and limits: Shortening that was moderate but significant affected the TCRB CDR3s of Type 1 diabetes patients in all four CD4+ subsets. Type 1 diabetes patients had fewer VDJ junction insertions and more deletions.

Every isolated RNA sample was fully reverse transcribed, so sequencing captured expressed TCRB transcripts. There were 3.5 million or so reads on average in the naive, central memory and regulatory T cell samples. Only in-frame clones appear in the TCRdb table, and some are missing; sequencing was by immunoSEQ multiplex PCR. The repertoire consists of more than 300,000 clones, with 8.5% to 10% occurring once and the leading ten covering over 0.45%. The table lists this clone with a few counts. Its antigen is not identified. The collection from each donor was one heparinised blood draw averaging roughly 0.11 L. The CDR3 has 13 residues. CDR1 is LNHDA and CDR2 is SQIVND in the germline V gene (reference sequence). V lost 10 bases and J lost 2, with 13 bases in between.

The chain links TRBV19 to TRBJ2-3; D is perhaps TRBD1 (5 bases). This TCR was sampled from a man aged 25 to 40 with type 1 diabetes. Sequenced: central memory CD4+ T cells from blood. The CDR3 here is CATSKTDTDTQYF. DNA for the CDR3: TGTGCCACCAGCAAGACAGACACAGATACGCAGTATTTT. Together with reference TRBV19 and TRBJ2-3, the CDR3 gives the full variable domain: DGGITQSPKYLFRKEGQNVTLSCEQNLNHDAMYWYRQDPGQGLRLIYYSQIVNDFQKGDIAEGYSVSREKKESFPLTVTSAQKNPTAFYLCATSKTDTDTQYFGPGTRLTVL.